This T cell receptor beta chain was sequenced for a study of shared clonotypes between healthy human individuals. About the research overall: Contributing individuals were a couple of females and three males aged 18 to 49.

As concerns this clone: Its specificity is unknown.

The input for sorted-subset replicate PCRs was around 0.2 ug DNA, approximately 30,000 T cell genomes. The method was immunoSEQ multiplex PCR; TCRdb's version includes in-frame clones alone and lacks a portion of them. The sample lists roughly 2,300,000 clones, 85% to 95% occurring once. The V end lost 5 bases, the J end lost 2 bases, and 10 bases lay between the germline ends. The germline V gene encodes CDR1 WNHNN and CDR2 SYGVQD (reference sequence). The CDR3 covers 14 residues. Study results and caveats: Shared across a few donors were around 5% of the naive CD4 clonotypes.

Sequenced sample: naive CD4+ T cells from PBMCs. This sample's subset: CD45RA+ positively selected. The TCR was taken from a man younger than 35 in good health. Some clones in this sample may be carry-over from other donors' samples. V gene TRBV10-1 combines with J gene TRBJ2-1, with D perhaps TRBD1 or TRBD2 (5 bases each). The DNA for the CDR3 is TGCGCCAGCAGTTCCGGGACCACCTACAATGAGCAGTTCTTC. Protein sequence: CASSSGTTYNEQFF.